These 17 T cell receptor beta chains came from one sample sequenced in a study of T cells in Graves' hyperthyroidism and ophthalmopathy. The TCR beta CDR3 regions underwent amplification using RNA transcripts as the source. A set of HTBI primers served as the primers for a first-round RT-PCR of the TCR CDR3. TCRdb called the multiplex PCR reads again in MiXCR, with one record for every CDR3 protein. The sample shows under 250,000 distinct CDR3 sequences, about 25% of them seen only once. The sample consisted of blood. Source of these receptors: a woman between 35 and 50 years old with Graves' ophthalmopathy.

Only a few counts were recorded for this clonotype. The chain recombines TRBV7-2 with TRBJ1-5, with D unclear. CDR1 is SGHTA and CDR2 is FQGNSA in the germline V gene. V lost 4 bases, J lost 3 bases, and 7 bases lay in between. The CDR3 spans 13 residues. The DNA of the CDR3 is TGTGCCAGCAGCTCCGGGCTCAATCAGCCCCAGCATTTT. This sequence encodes CASSSGLNQPQHF.

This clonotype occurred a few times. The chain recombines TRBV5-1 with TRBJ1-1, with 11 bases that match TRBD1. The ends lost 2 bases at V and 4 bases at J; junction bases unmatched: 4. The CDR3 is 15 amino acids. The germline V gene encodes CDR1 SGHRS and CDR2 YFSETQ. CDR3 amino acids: CASSFSGTGGTEAFF. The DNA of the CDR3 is TGCGCCAGCAGCTTTTCCGGGACAGGGGGCACTGAAGCTTTCTTT.

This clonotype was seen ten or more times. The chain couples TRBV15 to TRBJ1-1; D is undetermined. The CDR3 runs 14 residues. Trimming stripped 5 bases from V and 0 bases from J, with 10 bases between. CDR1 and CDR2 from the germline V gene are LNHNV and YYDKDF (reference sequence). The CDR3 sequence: CATSVPGLNTEAFF. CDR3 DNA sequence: TGTGCCACCAGCGTTCCGGGGTTGAACACTGAAGCTTTCTTT.

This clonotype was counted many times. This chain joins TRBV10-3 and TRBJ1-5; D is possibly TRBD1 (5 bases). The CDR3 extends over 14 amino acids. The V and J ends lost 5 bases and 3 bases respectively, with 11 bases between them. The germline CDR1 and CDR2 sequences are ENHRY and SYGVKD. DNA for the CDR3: TGTGCCATCAGTAGGGACGGTATCAATCAGCCCCAGCATTTT. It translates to CAISRDGINQPQHF.

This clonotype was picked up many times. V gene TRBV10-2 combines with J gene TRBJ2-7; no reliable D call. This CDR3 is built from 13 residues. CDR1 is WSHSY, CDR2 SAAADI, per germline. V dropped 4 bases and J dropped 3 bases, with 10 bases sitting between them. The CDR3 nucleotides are TGCGCCAGCAGTGCGCCGGAAAGCTACGAGCAGTACTTC. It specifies CASSAPESYEQYF.

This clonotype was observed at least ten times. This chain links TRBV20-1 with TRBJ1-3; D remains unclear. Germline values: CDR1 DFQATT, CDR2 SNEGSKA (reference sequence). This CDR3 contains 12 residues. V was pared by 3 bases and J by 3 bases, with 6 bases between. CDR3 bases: TGCAGTGCTAGCGAGATTGGAAACACCATATATTTT. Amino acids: CSASEIGNTIYF.

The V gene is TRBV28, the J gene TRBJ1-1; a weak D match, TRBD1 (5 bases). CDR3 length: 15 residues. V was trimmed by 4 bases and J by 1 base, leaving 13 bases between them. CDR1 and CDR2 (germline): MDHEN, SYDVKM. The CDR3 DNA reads TGTGCCAGCAGTTCCTACCAGGGAAAGAACACTGAAGCTTTCTTT. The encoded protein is CASSSYQGKNTEAFF. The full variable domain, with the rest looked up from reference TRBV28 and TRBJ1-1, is DVKVTQSSRYLVKRTGEKVFLECVQDMDHENMFWYRQDPGLGLRLIYFSYDVKMKEKGDIPEGYSVSREKKERFSLILESASTNQTSMYLCASSSYQGKNTEAFFGQGTRLTVV.

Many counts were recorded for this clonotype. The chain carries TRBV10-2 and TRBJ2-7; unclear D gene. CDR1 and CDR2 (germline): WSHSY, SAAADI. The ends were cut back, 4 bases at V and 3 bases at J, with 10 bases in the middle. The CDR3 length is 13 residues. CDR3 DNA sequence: TGCGCCAGCAGTGGCAACTTAAACTACGAGCAGTACTTC. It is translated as CASSGNLNYEQYF.

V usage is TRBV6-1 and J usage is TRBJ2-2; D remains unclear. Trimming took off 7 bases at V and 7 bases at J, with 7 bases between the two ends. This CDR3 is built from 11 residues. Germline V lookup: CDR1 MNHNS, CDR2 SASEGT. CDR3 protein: CASIVSGELFF. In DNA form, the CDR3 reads TGTGCCAGCATAGTAAGCGGGGAGCTGTTTTTT.

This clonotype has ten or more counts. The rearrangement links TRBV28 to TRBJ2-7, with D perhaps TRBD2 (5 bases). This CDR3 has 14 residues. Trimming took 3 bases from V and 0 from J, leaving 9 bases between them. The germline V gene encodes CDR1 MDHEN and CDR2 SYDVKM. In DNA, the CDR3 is TGTGCCAGCAGTTTCGGGGTGAACTCCTACGAGCAGTACTTC. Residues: CASSFGVNSYEQYF.

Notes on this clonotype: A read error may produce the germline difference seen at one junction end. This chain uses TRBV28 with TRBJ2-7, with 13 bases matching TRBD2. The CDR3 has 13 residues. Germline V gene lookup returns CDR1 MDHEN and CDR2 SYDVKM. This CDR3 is CASSSGLAGVLSF. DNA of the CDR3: TGTGCCAGCAGTTCCGGACTAGCGGGAGTGTTGTCCTTC. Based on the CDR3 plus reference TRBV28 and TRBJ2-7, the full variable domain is DVKVTQSSRYLVKRTGEKVFLECVQDMDHENMFWYRQDPGLGLRLIYFSYDVKMKEKGDIPEGYSVSREKKERFSLILESASTNQTSMYLCASSSGLAGVLSFGPGTRLTVT.

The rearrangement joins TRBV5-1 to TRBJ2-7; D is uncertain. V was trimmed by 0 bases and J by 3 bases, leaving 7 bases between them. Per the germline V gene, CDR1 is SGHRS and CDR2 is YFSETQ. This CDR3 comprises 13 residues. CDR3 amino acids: CASSLGAFYEQYF. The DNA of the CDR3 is TGCGCCAGCAGCTTGGGGGCTTTCTACGAGCAGTACTTC.

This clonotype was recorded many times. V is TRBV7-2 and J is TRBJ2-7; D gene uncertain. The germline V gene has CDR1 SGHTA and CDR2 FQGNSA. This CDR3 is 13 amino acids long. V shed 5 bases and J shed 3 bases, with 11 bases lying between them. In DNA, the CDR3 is TGTGCCAGCAGCCCGGGCCTGCTCTACGAGCAGTACTTC. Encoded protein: CASSPGLLYEQYF.

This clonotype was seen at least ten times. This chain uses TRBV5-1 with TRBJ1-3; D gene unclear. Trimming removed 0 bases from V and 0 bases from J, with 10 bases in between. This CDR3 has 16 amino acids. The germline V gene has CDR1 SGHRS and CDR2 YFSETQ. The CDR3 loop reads CASSLVPATSGNTIYF. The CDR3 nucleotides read TGCGCCAGCAGCTTGGTTCCGGCTACCTCTGGAAACACCATATATTTT.

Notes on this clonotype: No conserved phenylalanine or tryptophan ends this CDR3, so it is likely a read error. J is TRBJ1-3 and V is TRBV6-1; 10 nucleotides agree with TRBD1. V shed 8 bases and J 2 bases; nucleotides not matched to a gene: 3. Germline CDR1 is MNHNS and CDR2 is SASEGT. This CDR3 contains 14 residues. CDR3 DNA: TGTGCCAGCGGGACAGGGGCTACTGGAAACACCATATATTTG. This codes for CASGTGATGNTIYL.

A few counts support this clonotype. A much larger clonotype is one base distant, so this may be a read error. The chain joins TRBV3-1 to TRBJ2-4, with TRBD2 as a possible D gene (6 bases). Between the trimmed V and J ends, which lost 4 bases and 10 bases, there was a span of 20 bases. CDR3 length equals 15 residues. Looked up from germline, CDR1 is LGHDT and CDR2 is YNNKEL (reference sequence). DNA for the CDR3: TGTGCCAGCAGCCCAACGAGGGCTAGCGCAACGATTCAGTACTTC. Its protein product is CASSPTRASATIQYF.

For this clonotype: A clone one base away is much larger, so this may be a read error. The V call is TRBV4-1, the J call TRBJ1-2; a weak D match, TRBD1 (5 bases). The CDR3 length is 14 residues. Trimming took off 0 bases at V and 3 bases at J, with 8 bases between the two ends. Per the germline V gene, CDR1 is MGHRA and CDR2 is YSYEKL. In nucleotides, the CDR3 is TGCGCCAGCAGCCAAGATGGGGCCCACTATGGCTACACCTTC. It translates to CASSQDGAHYGYTF.